A single sample gave rise to the 17 T cell receptor beta chains below, sequenced in a study of T cell responses to AZD1222 COVID-19 vaccine. Sequenced by immunoSEQ multiplex PCR; TCRdb stores in-frame clones only, minus some. This sample carries tens of thousands of clones, approximately 86% of them seen once, and the ten largest clones take about a quarter. The sample here was peripheral blood, taken on day 0 of AZD1222 vaccination. The receptors come from an adult in good health.

The CDR3 protein is CAISEMIGGRGDEKLFF. Here the CDR3 DNA reads TGTGCCATCAGTGAGATGATCGGGGGGCGCGGAGATGAAAAACTGTTTTTT. The V gene is TRBV10-3, the J gene TRBJ1-4, with D possibly matching TRBD1 (6 bases). This CDR3 contains 17 residues. V was pared by 2 bases and J by 6 bases, with 19 bases between. The germline gives CDR1 ENHRY, CDR2 SYGVKD.

The chain couples TRBV6-5 to TRBJ2-1; 10 bases fit TRBD2. The junction had 8 bases not matched to a gene; V was cut back by 6 bases and J by 6 bases. This CDR3 contains 15 residues. The germline V gene has CDR1 MNHEY and CDR2 SVGAGI. In DNA form, the CDR3 reads TGTGCCAGCAGCAAACTAGCGGGATATGCCAATGAGCAGTTCTTC. Protein sequence: CASSKLAGYANEQFF.

This sequence joins TRBV11-3 and TRBJ2-5; tentatively, D is TRBD1 (7 bases). This CDR3 contains 16 residues. From germline, CDR1 is SGHNT and CDR2 YENEEA. V was clipped by 5 bases and J by 5 bases, with 21 bases between them. CDR3 in DNA: TGTGCCAGCAGCCCTTTCCAGGGGGGAGGAGCGGAGACCCAGTACTTC. This translates into CASSPFQGGGAETQYF.

The gene calls are TRBV11-1 and TRBJ2-7, with D possibly TRBD2 on 5 matching bases. CDR3 length equals 14 residues. From germline, CDR1 is SGHAT and CDR2 FQDESV (reference sequence). V was shortened by 7 bases and J by 2 bases, with 15 bases between the two germline ends. This CDR3 reads CASTVSERTYEQYF. The CDR3 region has the DNA TGTGCCAGCACCGTTTCTGAGCGGACCTACGAGCAGTACTTC.

The V gene is TRBV29-1, the J gene TRBJ2-5; 14 bases agree with TRBD2. The CDR3 covers 16 residues. V lost 5 bases and J lost 4; bases outside the gene matches: 9. In germline, CDR1 is SQVTM, CDR2 ANQGSEA. CDR3 protein: CSVTLGGTSGGETQYF. DNA of the CDR3: TGCAGCGTTACCCTAGGAGGGACTAGCGGGGGAGAGACCCAGTACTTC.

The chain links TRBV11-1 to TRBJ1-1, with D unclear. The CDR3 consists of 14 residues. Per the germline V gene, CDR1 is SGHAT and CDR2 is FQDESV (reference sequence). V was shortened by 2 bases and J by 3 bases, with 10 bases between the two germline ends. The CDR3 DNA follows: TGTGCCAGCAGCTTATATGCGAGGGACACTGAAGCTTTCTTT. Protein: CASSLYARDTEAFF.

Details on this clone: This sample includes further DNA sequences coding for the same CDR3. V and J are TRBV12-3 or TRBV12-4 and TRBJ2-3; D unclear. With 6 bases removed from V and 0 bases from J, the gap between germline ends came to 4 bases. The CDR3 spans 12 residues. CDR3 in amino acids: CASSPSTDTQYF. Written as DNA, the CDR3 is TGTGCCAGCAGCCCCAGCACAGATACGCAGTATTTT.

This clone was detected only once. The chain carries TRBV3-1 (or the pseudogene TRBV3-2) and TRBJ1-2, with 8 bases aligning to TRBD1. Losses at the gene ends were 4 bases for V and 4 bases for J; bases not matched to a gene: 8. Looked up from germline, CDR1 is LGHDT and CDR2 is YNNKEL (reference sequence). The CDR3 loop spans 15 amino acids. The CDR3 loop is CASSPGQGRSYGYTF. The CDR3 DNA reads as TGTGCCAGCAGCCCAGGACAGGGTAGGTCCTATGGCTACACCTTC.

The CDR3 sequence: CASSEGGAQGTYNEQFF. The CDR3 coding sequence is TGCGCCAGCAGTGAGGGGGGGGCCCAGGGAACCTACAATGAGCAGTTCTTC. The chain combines TRBV10-1 with TRBJ2-1; D possibly corresponds to TRBD2 (7 bases). CDR1 and CDR2 (germline): WNHNN, SYGVQD (reference sequence). The V end was cut by 2 bases, the J end by 2 bases, with 16 bases between. This CDR3 has 17 residues.

V usage is TRBV4-1 and J usage is TRBJ2-5; D may be TRBD2 (5 bases). V lost 2 bases, J lost 1 base, and 8 bases lay in between. Per the germline V gene, CDR1 is MGHRA and CDR2 is YSYEKL. This CDR3 is 14 amino acids long. DNA of the CDR3: TGCGCCAGCAGCCAACTGAGCGGCCAAGAGACCCAGTACTTC. Amino acid sequence: CASSQLSGQETQYF.

This clone has only one observation. This rearrangement joins TRBV30 to TRBJ1-6, with D uncertain. V lost 2 bases and J 0 bases, leaving 14 bases between the germline ends. The CDR3 spans 17 residues. Germline V gene lookup returns CDR1 GTSNPN and CDR2 SVGIG (reference sequence). As DNA, the CDR3 is TGTGCCTGGAGTAAATTTGGCACGAGCTCCTATAATTCACCCCTCCACTTT. This encodes CAWSKFGTSSYNSPLHF.

The J gene is TRBJ1-2, the V gene TRBV5-4, with TRBD1 matching 11 bases. CDR3 size: 14 residues. Per the germline V gene, CDR1 is SGHNT and CDR2 is YYREEE (reference sequence). The V gene end was trimmed by 3 bases and the J gene end by 8 bases; junction bases not matched to a gene: 6. The CDR3 DNA reads as TGTGCCAGCAGCTCGAGGGACAGGGGGGAAGGCTACACCTTC. Its protein is CASSSRDRGEGYTF.

The chain is built from TRBV5-1 and TRBJ2-3, with a tentative D call TRBD1 (6 bases). Germline values: CDR1 SGHRS, CDR2 YFSETQ. The CDR3 totals 16 residues. V dropped 4 bases and J dropped 1 base, with 16 bases sitting between them. Here the CDR3 reads CASSGTGAGGTDTQYF. CDR3 nucleotide sequence: TGCGCCAGCAGCGGAACCGGGGCAGGGGGCACAGATACGCAGTATTTT.

This clone has just a few counts. CDR3 residues: CASSPTKTGPPGELFF. CDR3 DNA sequence: TGTGCCAGCAGTCCGACTAAGACAGGGCCGCCCGGGGAGCTGTTTTTT. J is TRBJ2-2 and V is TRBV27, with 7 bases that match TRBD1. CDR1 MNHEY and CDR2 SMNVEV come from the germline V gene (reference sequence). With 5 bases clipped from V and 6 bases from J, the junction kept 12 bases outside the gene matches. The CDR3 is made up of 16 amino acids.

The J gene is TRBJ2-7, the V gene TRBV12-2; the D segment call TRBD2 is taken from the table without a DNA check. TRBV12-2 constitutes a pseudogene. CDR3 size: 17 residues. The CDR3 coding sequence is TGTGCAAGTCGCTTAGCCCGGACGGGAGGGCGAACCTACGAGCAGTACTTC. This sequence encodes CASRLARTGGRTYEQYF.

This sequence joins TRBV15 and TRBJ2-3; no reliable D call. Germline values: CDR1 LNHNV, CDR2 YYDKDF (reference sequence). Trimming pared 0 bases from V and 6 bases from J, leaving 7 bases between. There are 13 residues in the CDR3. The CDR3 DNA reads TGTGCCACCAGCAGAGATCTGGCGGATACGCAGTATTTT. It yields the protein CATSRDLADTQYF.

This clone was recorded only once. V and J are TRBV20-1 and TRBJ2-1; D gene ambiguous. The CDR3 extends over 11 amino acids. Trimming stripped 7 bases from V and 9 bases from J, with 13 bases between. Germline lookup yields CDR1 DFQATT and CDR2 SNEGSKA (reference sequence). CDR3 in DNA: TGCAGTGGTACCAATTGGGGTGAGCAGTTCTTC. It specifies CSGTNWGEQFF.